This T cell receptor (beta chain) is from a study of blood T cell repertoires in COVID-19. Study background: Some COVID-19 samples were acute and others convalescent; all came from the United States, Italy and Spain. PBMCs, B-cell-depleted T cells, or T cells provided the cDNA or gDNA that made up the material.

Study processing details: Estimates of nucleated cell counts were drawn from the amplification of reference gene primers. The table came from immunoSEQ multiplex PCR; TCRdb's copy has only in-frame clones and leaves some out. That table supplies the V and J calls and clone size; D and trimming were determined from the DNA. In the table there are around 370,000 clones, roughly 90% of which are singletons. CDR1 and CDR2 (germline): SGHDT, YYEEEE. This CDR3 is 16 amino acids long. V shed 4 bases and J 7 bases; nucleotides not matched to a gene: 12. In Seattle, patients joined the study during active infection and were tracked longitudinally.

The V call is TRBV5-6, the J call TRBJ1-1; the match to TRBD1 covers 11 bases. Sequencing used peripheral blood. The TCR was taken from a woman aged 65 to 85 with COVID-19, enrolled during active disease. The CDR3 nucleotides read TGTGCCAGCAGCCCGGCAGGACAGGGGGCTTTTGGTGAAGCTTTCTTT. Protein product: CASSPAGQGAFGEAFF.